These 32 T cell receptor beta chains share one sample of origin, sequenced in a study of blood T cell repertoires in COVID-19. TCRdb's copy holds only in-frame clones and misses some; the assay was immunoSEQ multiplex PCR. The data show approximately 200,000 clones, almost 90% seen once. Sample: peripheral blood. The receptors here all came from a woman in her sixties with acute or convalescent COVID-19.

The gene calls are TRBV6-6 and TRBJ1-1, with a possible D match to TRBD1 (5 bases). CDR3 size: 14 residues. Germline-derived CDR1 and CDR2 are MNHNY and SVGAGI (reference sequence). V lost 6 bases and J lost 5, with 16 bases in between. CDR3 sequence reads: CASSMPPGGTEAFF. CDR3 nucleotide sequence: TGTGCCAGCAGCATGCCTCCGGGGGGGACTGAAGCTTTCTTT.

The CDR3 loop is CASSLNGGNTIYF. The CDR3 nucleotides are TGTGCCAGCAGCTTGAACGGTGGAAACACCATATATTTT. The chain recombines TRBV5-6 with TRBJ1-3; D not certain. Between the trimmed V and J ends, which lost 1 base and 3 bases, there was a span of 5 bases. Germline CDR1 is SGHDT and CDR2 is YYEEEE. The CDR3 sequence is 13 residues long. Based on the CDR3 plus reference TRBV5-6 and TRBJ1-3, the full variable domain is DAGVTQSPTHLIKTRGQQVTLRCSPKSGHDTVSWYQQALGQGPQFIFQYYEEEERQRGNFPDRFSGHQFPNYSSELNVNALLLGDSALYLCASSLNGGNTIYFGEGSWLTVV.

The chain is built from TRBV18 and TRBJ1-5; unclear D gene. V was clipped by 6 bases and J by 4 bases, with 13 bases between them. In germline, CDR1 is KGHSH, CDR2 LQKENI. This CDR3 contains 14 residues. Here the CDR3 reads CASSPQEGNQPQHF. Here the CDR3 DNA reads TGTGCCAGCTCTCCCCAGGAAGGAAATCAGCCCCAGCATTTT.

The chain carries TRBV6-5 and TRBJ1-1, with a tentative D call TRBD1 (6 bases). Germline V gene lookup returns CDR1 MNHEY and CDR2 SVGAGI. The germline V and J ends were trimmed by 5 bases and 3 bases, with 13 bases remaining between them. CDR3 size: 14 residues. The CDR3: CASSRSQGHTEAFF. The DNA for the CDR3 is TGTGCCAGCAGTCGCTCCCAGGGGCACACTGAAGCTTTCTTT.

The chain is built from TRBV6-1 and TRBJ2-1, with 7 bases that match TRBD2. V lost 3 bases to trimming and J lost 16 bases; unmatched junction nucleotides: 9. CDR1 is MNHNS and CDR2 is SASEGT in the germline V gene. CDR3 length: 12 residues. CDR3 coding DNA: TGTGCCAGCAGTGAGGGCCGGGACTACCATTTCTTC. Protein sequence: CASSEGRDYHFF.

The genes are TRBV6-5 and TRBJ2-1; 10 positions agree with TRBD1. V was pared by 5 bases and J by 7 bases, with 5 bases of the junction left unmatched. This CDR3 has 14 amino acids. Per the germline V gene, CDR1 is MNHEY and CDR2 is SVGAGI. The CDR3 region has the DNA TGTGCCAGCAGTCCTGGGACAGGGGCAAATGAGCAGTTCTTC. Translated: CASSPGTGANEQFF.

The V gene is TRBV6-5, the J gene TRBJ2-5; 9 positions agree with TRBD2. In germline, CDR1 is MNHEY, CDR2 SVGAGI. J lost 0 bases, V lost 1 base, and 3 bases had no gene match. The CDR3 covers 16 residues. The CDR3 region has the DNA TGTGCCAGCAGTTACTTGGTAGCGGGGGACCAAGAGACCCAGTACTTC. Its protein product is CASSYLVAGDQETQYF.

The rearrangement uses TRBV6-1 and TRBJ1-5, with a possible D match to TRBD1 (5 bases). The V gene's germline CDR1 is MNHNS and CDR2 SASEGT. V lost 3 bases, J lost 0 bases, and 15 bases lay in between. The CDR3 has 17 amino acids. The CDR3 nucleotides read TGTGCCAGCAGTGATGGGGCAGGCCCTATTAGCAATCAGCCCCAGCATTTT. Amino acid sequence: CASSDGAGPISNQPQHF.

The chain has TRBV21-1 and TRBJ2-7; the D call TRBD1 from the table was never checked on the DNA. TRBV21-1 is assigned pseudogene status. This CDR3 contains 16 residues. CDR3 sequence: CASSLRTGSRIYEQYF. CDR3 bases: TGTGCCAGCAGCCTTCGGACAGGTTCTAGGATCTACGAGCAGTACTTC.

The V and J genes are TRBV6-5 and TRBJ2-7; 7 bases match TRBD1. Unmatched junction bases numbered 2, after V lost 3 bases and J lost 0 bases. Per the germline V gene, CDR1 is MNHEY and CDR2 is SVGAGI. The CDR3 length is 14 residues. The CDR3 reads CASSYRDSSYEQYF. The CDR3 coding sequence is TGTGCCAGCAGTTATAGGGACAGCTCCTACGAGCAGTACTTC.

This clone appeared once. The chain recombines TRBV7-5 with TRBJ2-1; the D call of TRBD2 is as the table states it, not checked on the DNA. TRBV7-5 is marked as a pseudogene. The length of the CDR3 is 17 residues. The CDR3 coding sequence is TGTGCCAGAAGCTTAGAGGGGCTAGCGGGAGTTTTTAATGAGCAGTTCTTC. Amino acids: CARSLEGLAGVFNEQFF.

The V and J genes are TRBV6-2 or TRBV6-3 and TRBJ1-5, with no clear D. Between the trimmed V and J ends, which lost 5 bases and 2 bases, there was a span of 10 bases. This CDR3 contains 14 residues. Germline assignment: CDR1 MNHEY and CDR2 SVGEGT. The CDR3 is CASSVPGGNQPQHF. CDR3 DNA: TGTGCCAGCAGTGTACCCGGGGGCAATCAGCCCCAGCATTTT.

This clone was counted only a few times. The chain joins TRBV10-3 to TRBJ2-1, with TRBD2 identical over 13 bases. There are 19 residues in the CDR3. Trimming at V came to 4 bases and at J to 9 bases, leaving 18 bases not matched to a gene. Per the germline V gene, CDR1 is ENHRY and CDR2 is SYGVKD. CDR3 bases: TGTGCCATCAGTGTCCCTGGGACTAGCGGGACCCTTCAAGCGGGTGAGCAGTTCTTC. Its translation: CAISVPGTSGTLQAGEQFF.

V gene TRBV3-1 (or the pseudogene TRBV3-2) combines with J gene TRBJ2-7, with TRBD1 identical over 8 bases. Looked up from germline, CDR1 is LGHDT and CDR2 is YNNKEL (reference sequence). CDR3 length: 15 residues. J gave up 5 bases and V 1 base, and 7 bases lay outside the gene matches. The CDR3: CASSQGWQGANEQYF. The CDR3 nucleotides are TGTGCCAGCAGCCAAGGATGGCAGGGGGCCAACGAGCAGTACTTC.

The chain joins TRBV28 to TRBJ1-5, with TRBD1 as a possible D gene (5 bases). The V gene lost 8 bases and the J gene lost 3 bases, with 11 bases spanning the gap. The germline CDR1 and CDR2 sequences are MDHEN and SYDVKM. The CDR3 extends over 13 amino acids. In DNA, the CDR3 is TGTGCCAGCTCGGGGGTACCCAATCAGCCCCAGCATTTT. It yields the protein CASSGVPNQPQHF.

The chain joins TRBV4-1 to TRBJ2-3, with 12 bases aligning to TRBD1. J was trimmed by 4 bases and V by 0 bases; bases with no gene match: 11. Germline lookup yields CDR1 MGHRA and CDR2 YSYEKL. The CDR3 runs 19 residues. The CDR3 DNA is TGCGCCAGCAGCCAAGATCCATCGCGGGGGACAGGGGGCGCAGATACGCAGTATTTT. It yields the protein CASSQDPSRGTGGADTQYF.

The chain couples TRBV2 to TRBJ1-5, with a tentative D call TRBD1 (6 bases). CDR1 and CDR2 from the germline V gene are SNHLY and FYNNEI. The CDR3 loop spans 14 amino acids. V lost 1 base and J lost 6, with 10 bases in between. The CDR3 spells CASSEGTVFQPQHF. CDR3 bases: TGTGCCAGCAGTGAAGGGACAGTCTTTCAGCCCCAGCATTTT.

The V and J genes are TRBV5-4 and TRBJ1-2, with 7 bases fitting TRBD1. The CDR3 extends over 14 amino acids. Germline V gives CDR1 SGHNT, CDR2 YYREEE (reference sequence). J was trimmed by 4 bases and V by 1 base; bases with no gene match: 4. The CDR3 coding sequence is TGTGCCAGCAGCTTGCAGGGGGGTATCTATGGCTACACCTTC. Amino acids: CASSLQGGIYGYTF.

CDR3 loop: CASSVGSGEGYEQYF. In DNA, the CDR3 is TGTGCCAGCAGCGTAGGCTCAGGGGAAGGCTACGAGCAGTACTTC. The genes are TRBV9 and TRBJ2-7; possibly TRBD1 for D (6 bases). The CDR3 runs to 15 residues. V lost 0 bases to trimming and J lost 3 bases, with 13 bases between them. Germline V gene data show CDR1 as SGDLS and CDR2 as YYNGEE.

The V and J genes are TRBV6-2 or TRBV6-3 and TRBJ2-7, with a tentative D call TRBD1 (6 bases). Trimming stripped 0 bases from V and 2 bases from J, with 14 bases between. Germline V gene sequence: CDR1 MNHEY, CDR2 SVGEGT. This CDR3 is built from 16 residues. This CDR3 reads CASSYSGRTGPYEQYF. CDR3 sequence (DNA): TGTGCCAGCAGTTACTCGGGTAGAACAGGGCCCTACGAGCAGTACTTC.

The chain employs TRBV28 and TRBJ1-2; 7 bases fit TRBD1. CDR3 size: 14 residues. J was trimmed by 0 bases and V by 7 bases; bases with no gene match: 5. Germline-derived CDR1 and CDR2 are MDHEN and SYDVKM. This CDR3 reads CASKAQGANYGYTF. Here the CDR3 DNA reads TGTGCCAGCAAGGCCCAGGGGGCTAACTATGGCTACACCTTC.

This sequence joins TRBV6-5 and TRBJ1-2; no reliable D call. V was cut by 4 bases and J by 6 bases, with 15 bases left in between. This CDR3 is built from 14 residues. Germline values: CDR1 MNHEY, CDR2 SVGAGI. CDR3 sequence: CASSFLDHSNGYTF. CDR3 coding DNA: TGTGCCAGCAGTTTCCTAGACCACTCCAATGGCTACACCTTC.

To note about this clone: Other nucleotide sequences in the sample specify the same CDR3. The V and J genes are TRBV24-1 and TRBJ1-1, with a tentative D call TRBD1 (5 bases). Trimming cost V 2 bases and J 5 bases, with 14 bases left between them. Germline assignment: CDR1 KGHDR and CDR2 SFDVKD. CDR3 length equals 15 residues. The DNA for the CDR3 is TGTGCCACCAGTGATTCCCGGCAGGGTGGGACTGAAGCTTTCTTT. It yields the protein CATSDSRQGGTEAFF.

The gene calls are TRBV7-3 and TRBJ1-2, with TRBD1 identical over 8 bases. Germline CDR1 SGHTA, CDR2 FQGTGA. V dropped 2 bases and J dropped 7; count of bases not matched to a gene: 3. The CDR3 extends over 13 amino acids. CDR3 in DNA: TGTGCCAGCAGCTTAGCAGGGGGCGGTGGCTACACCTTC. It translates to CASSLAGGGGYTF. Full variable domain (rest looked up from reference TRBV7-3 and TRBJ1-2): GAGVSQTPSNKVTEKGKYVELRCDPISGHTALYWYRQSLGQGPEFLIYFQGTGAADDSGLPNDRFFAVRPEGSVSTLKIQRTERGDSAVYLCASSLAGGGGYTFGSGTRLTVV.

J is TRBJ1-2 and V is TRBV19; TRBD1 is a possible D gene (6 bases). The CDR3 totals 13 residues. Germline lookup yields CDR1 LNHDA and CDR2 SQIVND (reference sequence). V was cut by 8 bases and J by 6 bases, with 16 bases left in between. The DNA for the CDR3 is TGTGCCAGTCGCCTGAGAGGGGGAGATGGCTACACCTTC. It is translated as CASRLRGGDGYTF.

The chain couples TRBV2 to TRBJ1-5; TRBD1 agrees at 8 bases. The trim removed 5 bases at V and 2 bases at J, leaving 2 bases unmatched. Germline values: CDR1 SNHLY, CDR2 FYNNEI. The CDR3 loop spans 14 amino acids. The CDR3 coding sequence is TGTGCCAGCAGTTACAGGGGGGGCAATCAGCCCCAGCATTTT. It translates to CASSYRGGNQPQHF.

CDR3 sequence: CASRIRTGGYEQYF. As DNA, the CDR3 is TGTGCCAGCAGAATCCGGACAGGCGGGTACGAGCAGTACTTC. The chain links TRBV27 to TRBJ2-7, with 7 bases matching TRBD1. CDR3 size: 14 residues. Trimming removed 6 bases from V and 4 bases from J; junction bases left unmatched: 9. CDR1 and CDR2 (germline): MNHEY, SMNVEV (reference sequence).

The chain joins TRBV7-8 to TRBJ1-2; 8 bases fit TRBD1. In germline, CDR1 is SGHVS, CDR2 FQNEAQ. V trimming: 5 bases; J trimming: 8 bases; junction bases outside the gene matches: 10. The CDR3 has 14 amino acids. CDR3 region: CASSPTPRDRGYTF. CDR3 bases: TGTGCCAGCAGCCCGACCCCCCGGGACAGGGGCTACACCTTC.

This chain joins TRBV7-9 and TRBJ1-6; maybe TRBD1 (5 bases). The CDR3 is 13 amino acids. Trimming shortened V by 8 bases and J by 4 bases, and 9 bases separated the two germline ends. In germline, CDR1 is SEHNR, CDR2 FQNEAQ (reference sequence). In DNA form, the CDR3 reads TGTGCCAGCCTGGGGGGTTATAATTCACCCCTCCACTTT. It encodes CASLGGYNSPLHF.

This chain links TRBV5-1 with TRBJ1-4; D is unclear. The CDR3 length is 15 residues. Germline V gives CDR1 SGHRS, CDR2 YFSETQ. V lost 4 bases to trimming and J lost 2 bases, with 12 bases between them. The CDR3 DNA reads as TGCGCCAGCAGCCGAGCGGGAGGGACTAATGAAAAACTGTTTTTT. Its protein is CASSRAGGTNEKLFF.

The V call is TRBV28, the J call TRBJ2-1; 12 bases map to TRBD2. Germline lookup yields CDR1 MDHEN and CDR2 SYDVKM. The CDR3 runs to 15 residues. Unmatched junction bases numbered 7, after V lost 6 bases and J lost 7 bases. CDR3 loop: CASSLPTSGRNEQFF. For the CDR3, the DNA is TGTGCCAGCAGCTTACCCACTAGCGGGAGGAATGAGCAGTTCTTC.

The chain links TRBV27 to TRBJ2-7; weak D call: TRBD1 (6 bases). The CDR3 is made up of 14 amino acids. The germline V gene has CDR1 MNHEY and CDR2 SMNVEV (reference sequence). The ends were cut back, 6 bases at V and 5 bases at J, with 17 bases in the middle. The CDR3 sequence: CASRWDATGNEQYF. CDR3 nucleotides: TGTGCCAGCAGGTGGGACGCTACAGGGAACGAGCAGTACTTC.